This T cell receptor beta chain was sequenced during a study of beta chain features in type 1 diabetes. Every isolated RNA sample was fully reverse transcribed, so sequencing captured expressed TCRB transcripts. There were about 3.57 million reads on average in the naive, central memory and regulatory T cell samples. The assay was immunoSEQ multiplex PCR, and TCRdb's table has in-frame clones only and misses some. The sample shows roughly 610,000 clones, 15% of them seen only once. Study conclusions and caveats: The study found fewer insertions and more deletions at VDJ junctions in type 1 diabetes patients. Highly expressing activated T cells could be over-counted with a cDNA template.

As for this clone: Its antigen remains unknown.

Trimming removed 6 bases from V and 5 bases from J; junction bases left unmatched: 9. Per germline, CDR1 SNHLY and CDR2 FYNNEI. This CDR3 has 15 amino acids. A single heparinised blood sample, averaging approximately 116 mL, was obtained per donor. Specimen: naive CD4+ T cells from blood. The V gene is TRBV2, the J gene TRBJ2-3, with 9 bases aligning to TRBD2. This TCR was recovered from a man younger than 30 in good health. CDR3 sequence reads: CASSAWGLAEDTQYF. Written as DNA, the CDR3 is TGTGCCAGCAGCGCCTGGGGACTAGCTGAAGATACGCAGTATTTT.